Reported below is one T cell receptor (beta chain). Using immunoSEQ multiplex PCR, the repertoire was profiled, and TCRdb retains in-frame clones only, with some absent. The table records roughly 80,000 clones, 92% of them present only once. This record belongs to a study of T cell changes during pregnancy in multiple sclerosis. Germline V CDR1 and CDR2: ENHRY, SYGVKD. This CDR3 comprises 15 residues. V was cut by 3 bases and J by 0 bases, with 11 bases left in between. The chain employs TRBV10-3 and TRBJ2-5, with D possibly matching TRBD2 (6 bases). Sequenced material: peripheral blood, taken before pregnancy. The sequence was obtained from a female donor with multiple sclerosis, enrolled in a pregnancy study. Here the CDR3 reads CAISDGGGDQETQYF. The CDR3 DNA follows: TGTGCCATCAGTGACGGGGGAGGAGACCAAGAGACCCAGTACTTC.